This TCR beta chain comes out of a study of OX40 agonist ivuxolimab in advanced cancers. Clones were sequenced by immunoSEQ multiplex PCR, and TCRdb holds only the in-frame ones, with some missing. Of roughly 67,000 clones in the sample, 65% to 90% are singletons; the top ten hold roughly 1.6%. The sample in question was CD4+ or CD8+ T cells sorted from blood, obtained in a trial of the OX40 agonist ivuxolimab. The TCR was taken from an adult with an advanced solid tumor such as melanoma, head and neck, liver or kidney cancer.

The CDR3 loop is CASSLGVAGGDEQFF. CDR3 coding DNA: TGTGCCAGCAGCTTAGGGGTAGCGGGAGGAGATGAGCAGTTCTTC. This sequence joins TRBV7-2 and TRBJ2-1; 10 bases agree with TRBD2. The CDR3 loop spans 15 amino acids. Trimming at V came to 1 base and at J to 8 bases, leaving 5 bases not matched to a gene. Germline V gene data show CDR1 as SGHTA and CDR2 as FQGNSA.